Listed below are T cell receptor beta chains from one sample, sequenced in a study of PD-1 blockade in classical Hodgkin lymphoma. Here immunoSEQ multiplex PCR was the method, and the copy in TCRdb shows in-frame clones only, minus some. The repertoire holds 15,000 to 20,000 clones, with about 88% as singletons. Sequencing was performed on CD8+ T cells from blood, taken before the fourth cycle of nivolumab. All receptors come from a human donor with classical Hodgkin lymphoma. The CDR3 runs from the conserved cysteine through the conserved F or W. Fields, in order: J gene, V gene, D gene, clone size, CDR3 protein, CDR3 DNA. The D gene is left open where the match is weak. Clone size is stated in some rows and not others, as once, few, many or a class when expanded.

j_call: TRBJ1-2; v_call: TRBV7-2; d_call: TRBD1; clone_size: -; cdr3_aa: CASSLNRGSYGYTF; cdr3_nt: TGTGCCAGCAGCTTAAACAGGGGGTCTTATGGCTACACCTTC
j_call: TRBJ2-7; v_call: TRBV4-1; d_call: TRBD2; clone_size: few; cdr3_aa: CASSNGPLAGPYEQYF; cdr3_nt: TGCGCCAGCAGCAACGGGCCATTAGCGGGACCCTACGAGCAGTACTTC
j_call: TRBJ2-2; v_call: TRBV7-9; d_call: -; clone_size: -; cdr3_aa: CASSKKSGPSTGELFF; cdr3_nt: TGTGCCAGCAGTAAAAAGTCGGGCCCCTCCACCGGGGAGCTGTTTTTT
j_call: TRBJ1-5; v_call: TRBV28; d_call: -; clone_size: once; cdr3_aa: CASSPIGGRKINQPQHF; cdr3_nt: TGTGCCAGCAGTCCAATCGGGGGGCGGAAAATCAATCAGCCCCAGCATTTT
j_call: TRBJ2-7; v_call: TRBV5-4; d_call: TRBD2; clone_size: -; cdr3_aa: CASSLGGRLAGDEQYF; cdr3_nt: TGTGCCAGCAGCTTGGGGGGAAGACTAGCGGGAGACGAGCAGTACTTC
j_call: TRBJ1-3; v_call: TRBV27; d_call: -; clone_size: -; cdr3_aa: CASSLSGVAGNTIYF; cdr3_nt: TGTGCCAGCAGTTTATCAGGCGTAGCTGGAAACACCATATATTTT
j_call: TRBJ2-2; v_call: TRBV29-1; d_call: -; clone_size: -; cdr3_aa: CSVEVSPGVNTGELFF; cdr3_nt: TGCAGCGTTGAAGTGTCGCCAGGGGTGAACACCGGGGAGCTGTTTTTT
j_call: TRBJ2-5; v_call: TRBV5-6; d_call: TRBD1; clone_size: -; cdr3_aa: CASRVEGADETQYF; cdr3_nt: TGTGCCAGCAGGGTAGAGGGGGCTGACGAGACCCAGTACTTC
j_call: TRBJ2-7; v_call: TRBV6-5; d_call: TRBD2; clone_size: -; cdr3_aa: CASRPTSGSVYEQYF; cdr3_nt: TGTGCCAGCAGACCGACTAGCGGGAGTGTATACGAGCAGTACTTC
j_call: TRBJ2-3; v_call: TRBV4-1; d_call: TRBD2; clone_size: -; cdr3_aa: CASSQDVPLAGTTDTQYF; cdr3_nt: TGCGCCAGCAGCCAAGATGTACCACTAGCGGGTACCACAGATACGCAGTATTTT
j_call: TRBJ2-3; v_call: TRBV6-6; d_call: TRBD1; clone_size: -; cdr3_aa: CASTRTGGTDTQYF; cdr3_nt: TGTGCCAGCACCCGGACAGGGGGCACAGATACGCAGTATTTT
j_call: TRBJ2-7; v_call: TRBV28; d_call: TRBD2; clone_size: -; cdr3_aa: CASSFGLAGEGTLYEQYF; cdr3_nt: TGTGCCAGCAGTTTCGGACTAGCGGGAGAGGGGACCCTTTACGAGCAGTACTTC
j_call: TRBJ1-4; v_call: TRBV19; d_call: -; clone_size: -; cdr3_aa: CASRPSQEKLFF; cdr3_nt: TGTGCCAGTAGGCCCAGCCAGGAAAAACTGTTTTTT
j_call: TRBJ2-7; v_call: TRBV27; d_call: -; clone_size: -; cdr3_aa: CASSYYGGDEQYF; cdr3_nt: TGTGCCAGCAGTTACTATGGAGGGGACGAGCAGTACTTC
j_call: TRBJ2-7; v_call: TRBV2; d_call: TRBD2; clone_size: -; cdr3_aa: CASSGAGGMYEQYF; cdr3_nt: TGTGCCAGCAGTGGGGCGGGAGGGATGTACGAGCAGTACTTC
j_call: TRBJ2-5; v_call: TRBV28; d_call: -; clone_size: -; cdr3_aa: CASNKKTGVTGETQYF; cdr3_nt: TGTGCCAGCAACAAAAAGACGGGAGTTACAGGGGAGACCCAGTACTTC
j_call: TRBJ2-7; v_call: TRBV10-2; d_call: -; clone_size: -; cdr3_aa: CASSGNYEQYF; cdr3_nt: TGCGCCAGCAGCGGGAACTACGAGCAGTACTTC
j_call: TRBJ1-5; v_call: TRBV21-1; d_call: -; clone_size: -; cdr3_aa: CASSKDVSTGNQPQHF; cdr3_nt: TGTGCCAGCAGCAAAGATGTATCGACAGGGAATCAGCCCCAGCATTTT
j_call: TRBJ2-7; v_call: TRBV9; d_call: -; clone_size: once; cdr3_aa: CASSVAAGPYYEQYF; cdr3_nt: TGTGCCAGCAGCGTAGCGGCAGGACCCTACTACGAGCAGTACTTC
j_call: TRBJ2-3; v_call: TRBV28; d_call: -; clone_size: -; cdr3_aa: CASSLGLGALTDTQYF; cdr3_nt: TGTGCCAGCAGTTTGGGGCTGGGGGCTCTCACAGATACGCAGTATTTT
j_call: TRBJ2-7; v_call: TRBV6-5; d_call: -; clone_size: -; cdr3_aa: CASSYEGYHEQYF; cdr3_nt: TGTGCCAGCAGTTACGAGGGTTACCACGAGCAGTACTTC
j_call: TRBJ2-7; v_call: TRBV4-1; d_call: TRBD2; clone_size: -; cdr3_aa: CASSQEAGVDEQYF; cdr3_nt: TGCGCCAGCAGCCAAGAAGCGGGGGTCGACGAGCAGTACTTC
j_call: TRBJ2-5; v_call: TRBV11-2; d_call: -; clone_size: -; cdr3_aa: CASSSGGVTGARTQETQYF; cdr3_nt: TGTGCCAGCAGCTCCGGAGGCGTCACGGGAGCCCGGACCCAGGAGACCCAGTACTTC
j_call: TRBJ2-7; v_call: TRBV14; d_call: -; clone_size: -; cdr3_aa: CASSQEPGGVIGVEQYF; cdr3_nt: TGTGCCAGCAGCCAAGAGCCGGGGGGCGTGATCGGGGTTGAGCAGTACTTC
j_call: TRBJ2-7; v_call: TRBV9; d_call: TRBD2; clone_size: -; cdr3_aa: CASSQAGGPYEQYF; cdr3_nt: TGTGCCAGCAGCCAGGCGGGAGGGCCGTACGAGCAGTACTTC
j_call: TRBJ2-7; v_call: TRBV6-1; d_call: TRBD1; clone_size: -; cdr3_aa: CASRTRTGPYEQYF; cdr3_nt: TGTGCCAGCAGGACTCGGACAGGCCCCTACGAGCAGTACTTC
j_call: TRBJ1-5; v_call: TRBV9; d_call: -; clone_size: -; cdr3_aa: CASSVDGSNQPQHF; cdr3_nt: TGTGCCAGCAGCGTAGACGGTAGCAATCAGCCCCAGCATTTT
j_call: TRBJ1-2; v_call: TRBV4-1; d_call: TRBD1; clone_size: -; cdr3_aa: CASSGRGQGIVDGYTF; cdr3_nt: TGCGCCAGCAGCGGTAGAGGACAGGGGATAGTGGATGGCTACACCTTC
j_call: TRBJ2-7; v_call: TRBV27; d_call: TRBD1; clone_size: -; cdr3_aa: CASFGQGAYEQYF; cdr3_nt: TGTGCCAGCTTCGGACAGGGGGCCTACGAGCAGTACTTC
j_call: TRBJ2-5; v_call: TRBV4-1; d_call: TRBD2; clone_size: -; cdr3_aa: CASSQRPAGNQETQYF; cdr3_nt: TGCGCCAGCAGCCAAAGACCAGCGGGAAACCAAGAGACCCAGTACTTC
j_call: TRBJ1-3; v_call: TRBV9; d_call: -; clone_size: -; cdr3_aa: CASSAGQSSGNTIYF; cdr3_nt: TGTGCCAGCAGCGCTGGACAAAGCTCTGGAAACACCATATATTTT
j_call: TRBJ2-7; v_call: TRBV19; d_call: -; clone_size: -; cdr3_aa: CASIAGDGSYEQYF; cdr3_nt: TGTGCCAGTATCGCCGGGGACGGCTCCTACGAGCAGTACTTC
j_call: TRBJ2-7; v_call: TRBV28; d_call: TRBD1; clone_size: -; cdr3_aa: CASSPGQGAYEQYF; cdr3_nt: TGTGCCAGCAGCCCTGGACAGGGGGCCTACGAGCAGTACTTC
j_call: TRBJ1-1; v_call: TRBV19; d_call: -; clone_size: -; cdr3_aa: CASSIWVREGEAFF; cdr3_nt: TGTGCCAGTAGTATATGGGTCAGGGAGGGAGAAGCTTTCTTT
j_call: TRBJ2-3; v_call: TRBV4-1; d_call: -; clone_size: few; cdr3_aa: CASRQGIMQYF; cdr3_nt: TGCGCCAGCAGACAGGGAATTATGCAGTATTTT
j_call: TRBJ2-5; v_call: TRBV28; d_call: -; clone_size: -; cdr3_aa: CASNQGYGVSQYF; cdr3_nt: TGTGCCAGCAACCAGGGTTACGGTGTGTCCCAGTACTTC
j_call: TRBJ2-6; v_call: TRBV15; d_call: TRBD2; clone_size: -; cdr3_aa: CATSSPTAATSGEPGANVLTF; cdr3_nt: TGTGCCACCAGCAGTCCCACAGCCGCGACTAGCGGGGAACCGGGGGCCAACGTCCTGACTTTC
j_call: TRBJ2-7; v_call: TRBV25-1; d_call: -; clone_size: -; cdr3_aa: CASSEMRTSEQYF; cdr3_nt: TGTGCCAGCAGTGAGATGCGGACCTCCGAGCAGTACTTC
j_call: TRBJ2-1; v_call: TRBV27; d_call: TRBD2; clone_size: -; cdr3_aa: CASSLSSGGSYNEQFF; cdr3_nt: TGTGCCAGCAGTTTATCGAGCGGGGGCTCCTACAATGAGCAGTTCTTC
j_call: TRBJ2-7; v_call: TRBV6-5; d_call: -; clone_size: -; cdr3_aa: CASRDGGTSSYEQYF; cdr3_nt: TGTGCCAGCAGAGACGGCGGCACCAGCTCCTACGAGCAGTACTTC
j_call: TRBJ2-3; v_call: TRBV7-9; d_call: -; clone_size: -; cdr3_aa: CASSLGPGAAPDTQYF; cdr3_nt: TGTGCCAGCAGCTTAGGGCCGGGGGCTGCACCAGATACGCAGTATTTT
j_call: TRBJ2-7; v_call: TRBV6-6; d_call: -; clone_size: -; cdr3_aa: CASRLLEAYEQYF; cdr3_nt: TGTGCCAGCAGGCTTCTAGAGGCCTACGAGCAGTACTTC
j_call: TRBJ2-2; v_call: TRBV30; d_call: -; clone_size: -; cdr3_aa: CAWSGGRYGELFF; cdr3_nt: TGTGCCTGGAGTGGGGGGCGGTACGGGGAGCTGTTTTTT
j_call: TRBJ1-1; v_call: TRBV28; d_call: TRBD1; clone_size: -; cdr3_aa: CASTRTGAIMNTEAFF; cdr3_nt: TGTGCCAGCACACGGACAGGGGCGATTATGAACACTGAAGCTTTCTTT
j_call: TRBJ2-7; v_call: TRBV29-1; d_call: -; clone_size: -; cdr3_aa: CSVEEYGYEQYF; cdr3_nt: TGCAGCGTTGAAGAGTACGGCTACGAGCAGTACTTC
j_call: TRBJ2-2; v_call: TRBV12-5; d_call: -; clone_size: -; cdr3_aa: CASGFLGARTGELFF; cdr3_nt: TGTGCTAGTGGTTTTCTGGGGGCGCGAACCGGGGAGCTGTTTTTT
j_call: TRBJ2-1; v_call: TRBV28; d_call: -; clone_size: -; cdr3_aa: CASSLFAREGVF; cdr3_nt: TGTGCCAGCAGTTTATTCGCCAGGGAAGGGGTCTTC
j_call: TRBJ2-1; v_call: TRBV25-1; d_call: TRBD1; clone_size: -; cdr3_aa: CASSEYRDRIYNEQFF; cdr3_nt: TGTGCCAGCAGTGAATATCGGGACAGGATATACAATGAGCAGTTCTTC
j_call: TRBJ2-7; v_call: TRBV13; d_call: -; clone_size: once; cdr3_aa: CASSLGPSGRNDEQYF; cdr3_nt: TGTGCCAGCAGTTTGGGTCCCAGTGGGAGGAACGACGAGCAGTACTTC
j_call: TRBJ2-7; v_call: TRBV6-1; d_call: TRBD1; clone_size: -; cdr3_aa: CASSLGQAYF; cdr3_nt: TGTGCCAGCAGTTTAGGACAGGCCTACTTC
j_call: TRBJ2-1; v_call: TRBV9; d_call: -; clone_size: once; cdr3_aa: CASSLNTQLYYNEQFF; cdr3_nt: TGTGCCAGCAGCCTAAATACCCAACTGTATTACAATGAGCAGTTCTTC
j_call: TRBJ2-5; v_call: TRBV7-3; d_call: -; clone_size: -; cdr3_aa: CASSLFSGNQETQYF; cdr3_nt: TGTGCCAGCAGCTTATTTTCCGGCAATCAAGAGACCCAGTACTTC
j_call: TRBJ1-1; v_call: TRBV30; d_call: -; clone_size: -; cdr3_aa: CATLIQGNTEAFF; cdr3_nt: TGTGCCACCTTAATACAGGGAAACACTGAAGCTTTCTTT
j_call: TRBJ2-1; v_call: TRBV5-4; d_call: -; clone_size: -; cdr3_aa: CASSFRGGHHNEQFF; cdr3_nt: TGTGCCAGCAGCTTTAGGGGCGGACACCACAATGAGCAGTTCTTC
j_call: TRBJ2-5; v_call: TRBV7-9; d_call: TRBD1; clone_size: -; cdr3_aa: CASREEWTGAGRETQYF; cdr3_nt: TGTGCCAGCCGCGAAGAGTGGACAGGGGCAGGTCGAGAGACCCAGTACTTC
j_call: TRBJ1-2; v_call: TRBV6-5; d_call: -; clone_size: -; cdr3_aa: CASSYLFRALNYGYTF; cdr3_nt: TGTGCCAGCAGTTACCTTTTCCGGGCCCTTAACTATGGCTACACCTTC
j_call: TRBJ2-3; v_call: TRBV6-4; d_call: -; clone_size: -; cdr3_aa: CASSEGLRSTDTQYF; cdr3_nt: TGTGCCAGCAGTGAAGGGCTACGAAGCACAGATACGCAGTATTTT
j_call: TRBJ2-2; v_call: TRBV29-1; d_call: -; clone_size: once; cdr3_aa: CSVPRDPGRVTGELFF; cdr3_nt: TGCAGCGTTCCCCGGGACCCCGGTCGGGTAACCGGGGAGCTGTTTTTT
j_call: TRBJ2-7; v_call: TRBV7-9; d_call: TRBD1; clone_size: -; cdr3_aa: CASSPGQGPYEQYF; cdr3_nt: TGTGCCAGCAGCCCGGGACAGGGCCCCTACGAGCAGTACTTC
j_call: TRBJ2-3; v_call: TRBV7-9; d_call: -; clone_size: -; cdr3_aa: CASSEDGRRTQYF; cdr3_nt: TGTGCCAGCAGCGAAGACGGTCGGCGGACGCAGTATTTT